This TCR beta chain derives from a study of OX40 agonist ivuxolimab in advanced cancers. The study's findings and limits: Several nonresponders also turned out to have low normalized T-cell clonal expansion.

Trimming took off 5 bases at V and 6 bases at J, with 18 bases between the two ends. Per the germline V gene, CDR1 is MDHEN and CDR2 is SYDVKM. The CDR3 is made up of 15 amino acids. TCRdb's table, derived via immunoSEQ multiplex PCR, lists solely in-frame clones and lacks some. The data show fewer than 80,000 clones, approximately 86% seen once. For this clone: As yet, its antigen is unknown.

The chain employs TRBV28 and TRBJ2-3; D is possibly TRBD1 or TRBD2 (5 bases each). The sequence was obtained from an adult with an advanced solid tumor such as melanoma, head and neck, liver or kidney cancer. The sequencing used CD4+ or CD8+ T cells sorted from blood, collected in a trial of the OX40 agonist ivuxolimab. The CDR3: CASSPWTLVADTQYF. The CDR3 coding sequence is TGTGCCAGCAGTCCATGGACACTAGTAGCGGATACGCAGTATTTT.